Shown below are 7 T cell receptor beta chains from a single sample sequenced in a study of technical replicates of blood from a few donors. Only in-frame clones appear in the TCRdb table, and some are missing; sequencing was by immunoSEQ multiplex PCR. This sample has 70,000 to 90,000 clones; around nine tenths occur once, and the top ten carry about 0.27%. The specimen was T cells isolated from PBMCs. Source of these receptors: a human donor in good health.

This chain joins TRBV4-1 and TRBJ2-7, with 11 bases matching TRBD1. CDR1 is MGHRA and CDR2 is YSYEKL in the germline V gene. The CDR3 sequence is 18 residues long. The junction had 7 bases not matched to a gene; V was cut back by 0 bases and J by 0 bases. This CDR3 is CASSQEPPGQGVSYEQYF. CDR3 nucleotides: TGCGCCAGCAGCCAAGAGCCCCCGGGACAGGGGGTCTCCTACGAGCAGTACTTC.

The chain carries TRBV6-1 and TRBJ2-1; 9 bases agree with TRBD1. Germline V gives CDR1 MNHNS, CDR2 SASEGT. V dropped 10 bases and J dropped 4; count of bases not matched to a gene: 5. This CDR3 is 13 amino acids long. CDR3 sequence reads: CATPTGGYNEQFF. The CDR3 DNA reads TGTGCCACCCCGACAGGGGGATACAATGAGCAGTTCTTC.

The J gene is TRBJ2-7, the V gene TRBV27; TRBD2 is a possible D gene (6 bases). Germline CDR1 is MNHEY and CDR2 is SMNVEV (reference sequence). The CDR3 is 13 residues long. Trimming left V 8 bases short and J 6 bases short, with 17 bases between. The CDR3 here is CASGSPGLSEQYF. The CDR3 DNA reads as TGTGCCAGCGGCTCTCCGGGACTCTCCGAGCAGTACTTC.

The chain couples TRBV7-2 to TRBJ2-3; 10 bases are shared with TRBD2. The CDR3 is 18 amino acids. The germline gives CDR1 SGHTA, CDR2 FQGNSA. J was trimmed by 3 bases and V by 1 base; bases with no gene match: 10. The CDR3 DNA reads as TGTGCCAGCAGCTTAGGTGGGACTAGCGCGAAGTATACAGATACGCAGTATTTT. It specifies CASSLGGTSAKYTDTQYF.

A single count supports this clone. The V gene is TRBV6-4, the J gene TRBJ2-6; 9 positions agree with TRBD1. Germline V gene lookup returns CDR1 MRHNA and CDR2 SNTAGT. The J segment lost 0 bases and the V segment lost 3 bases, leaving 0 bases of the junction unmatched. The CDR3 contains 16 residues. The CDR3 nucleotides are TGTGCCAGCAGTGAGACAGGGGGCTCTGGGGCCAACGTCCTGACTTTC. Encoded protein: CASSETGGSGANVLTF.

The chain joins TRBV13 to TRBJ2-7; TRBD2 agrees at 7 bases. From germline, CDR1 is PRHDT and CDR2 FYEKMQ (reference sequence). Trimming took 3 bases from V and 5 from J; bases not matched to a gene: 13. The CDR3 covers 16 residues. The CDR3 protein is CASSLTRDYQSDEQYF. DNA of the CDR3: TGTGCCAGCAGCTTGACTCGGGACTATCAGTCAGACGAGCAGTACTTC.

The J gene is TRBJ2-7, the V gene TRBV5-6, with 11 nucleotides matching TRBD2. V was pared by 0 bases and J by 0 bases, with 5 bases of the junction left unmatched. The CDR3 runs 17 residues. CDR1 is SGHDT, CDR2 YYEEEE, per germline. CDR3 in amino acids: CASSLVGLAGRSYEQYF. Written as DNA, the CDR3 is TGTGCCAGCAGCTTGGTAGGACTAGCGGGCCGCTCCTACGAGCAGTACTTC.